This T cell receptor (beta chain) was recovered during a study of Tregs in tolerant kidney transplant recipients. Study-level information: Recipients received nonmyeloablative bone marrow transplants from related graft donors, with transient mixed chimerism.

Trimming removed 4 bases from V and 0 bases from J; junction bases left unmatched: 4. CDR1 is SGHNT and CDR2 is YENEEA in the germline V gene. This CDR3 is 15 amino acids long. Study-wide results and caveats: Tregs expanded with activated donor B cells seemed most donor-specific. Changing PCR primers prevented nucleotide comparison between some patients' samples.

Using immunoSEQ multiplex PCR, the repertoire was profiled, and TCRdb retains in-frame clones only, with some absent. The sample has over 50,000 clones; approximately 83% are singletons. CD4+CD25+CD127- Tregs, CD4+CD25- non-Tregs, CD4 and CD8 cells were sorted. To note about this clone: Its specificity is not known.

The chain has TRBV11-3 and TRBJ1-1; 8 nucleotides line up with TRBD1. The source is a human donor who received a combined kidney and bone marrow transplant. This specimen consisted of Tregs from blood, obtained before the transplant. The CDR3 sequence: CASSSPGQVNTEAFF. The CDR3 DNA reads TGTGCCAGCAGCTCGCCGGGACAGGTGAACACTGAAGCTTTCTTT.